This T cell receptor (beta chain) emerged from a study of blood T cells in healthy people across ages. Study-wide findings and caveats: Per-million-T-cell TCR beta diversity fell roughly linearly with age.

Every sample yielded at least 6.5 million isolated PBMCs. Primed by a sample-barcoded 5' primer and a J-beta primer mix, a second PCR proceeded for about 6 to 12 cycles. Each CDR3 protein is one row after TCRdb ran MiXCR on the 5' RACE reads. In the table there are under 2,000,000 distinct CDR3 sequences, roughly 50% of which are singletons. From germline, CDR1 is DFQATT and CDR2 SNEGSKA (reference sequence). V gave up 0 bases and J gave up 8 bases, with 4 bases separating them. The CDR3 totals 10 residues. As concerns this clonotype: What it recognizes is unknown.

The V gene is TRBV20-1, the J gene TRBJ1-2; D gene ambiguous. The receptor was isolated from a woman between 40 and 50 years old in good health. Material for sequencing was blood. The CDR3 is CSARDRGYTF. CDR3 DNA sequence: TGCAGTGCTAGAGATCGGGGCTACACCTTC.